The 3 T cell receptor beta chains below all came from one sample that was sequenced in a study of PD-1 blockade in classical Hodgkin lymphoma. Time point defined: cycle 4 day 1 (C4D1), after six to seven weeks of nivolumab. All trial patients relapsed after autologous stem cell transplantation. Assay: immunoSEQ multiplex PCR; the TCRdb copy retains only in-frame clones and omits some. This sample has 64,000 or so clones, with around 94% found just once. The sample in question was peripheral blood mononuclear cells (PBMCs), obtained before the fourth cycle of nivolumab. All receptors derive from a human donor with classical Hodgkin lymphoma.

The chain employs TRBV1 and TRBJ2-5; the D call in the table, TRBD2, was not verified against the DNA. TRBV1 is noted as a pseudogene. The CDR3 totals 14 residues. The CDR3 sequence: CTSSPTPAGKTQYF. CDR3 nucleotide sequence: TGCACCAGCAGCCCCACCCCAGCGGGGAAGACCCAGTACTTC.

This chain joins TRBV28 and TRBJ2-7; TRBD2 might be the D (6 bases). V dropped 2 bases and J dropped 2 bases, with 10 bases sitting between them. The CDR3 is 14 residues long. Germline loops: CDR1 MDHEN, CDR2 SYDVKM. CDR3 sequence (DNA): TGTGCCAGCAGTTTAGTAGCGGCAACCTACGAGCAGTACTTC. Translated: CASSLVAATYEQYF.

V and J are TRBV5-1 and TRBJ2-1, with D perhaps given as TRBD1 or TRBD2 (5 bases each). Trimming cost V 10 bases and J 1 base, with 21 bases left between them. The CDR3 contains 16 residues. Germline CDR1 is SGHRS and CDR2 is YFSETQ. The CDR3 coding sequence is TGCGCCGGCCGGGACCGTCCGTTGAGGTCCTACAATGAGCAGTTCTTC. It specifies CAGRDRPLRSYNEQFF.